One and the same sample provided the 8 T cell receptor beta chains below, sequenced in a study of memory CD4+ T cells and cytomegalovirus serostatus. Single viable CD3+CD4+CD8-CD45RO+ cells were sorted as the memory CD4+ T cells. The table came from immunoSEQ multiplex PCR; TCRdb's copy has only in-frame clones and leaves some out. The data contain some 65,000 clones, around 80% of them seen just once; the ten biggest clones take up approximately 0.54%. Specimen: memory CD4+ T cells from blood. These receptors originate from an adult in good health and CMV-seronegative. Some clones in this sample may be carry-over from other donors' samples.

J is TRBJ1-6 and V is TRBV6-5; 8 bases line up with TRBD1. Germline V gives CDR1 MNHEY, CDR2 SVGAGI. V lost 0 bases to trimming and J lost 9 bases; unmatched junction nucleotides: 4. The CDR3 totals 15 residues. The CDR3 DNA reads as TGTGCCAGCAGTTACTCGGACAGGGTGGGTTCACCCCTCCACTTT. Protein product: CASSYSDRVGSPLHF.

The gene calls are TRBV7-9 and TRBJ2-7, with D tentatively TRBD1 (6 bases). The CDR3 contains 15 residues. V was trimmed by 5 bases and J by 5 bases, leaving 19 bases between them. CDR1 and CDR2 from the germline V gene are SEHNR and FQNEAQ (reference sequence). CDR3 nucleotide sequence: TGTGCCAGCAGCCGACGAGGGCCCAGGGGCCACGAGCAGTACTTC. It codes for CASSRRGPRGHEQYF.

This clone was detected a few times. The genes are TRBV2 and TRBJ2-4; D is perhaps TRBD1 or TRBD2 (5 bases each). Per germline, CDR1 SNHLY and CDR2 FYNNEI. CDR3 size: 12 residues. Between the trimmed V and J ends, which lost 3 bases and 5 bases, there was a span of 5 bases. The CDR3 is CASSEGENIQYF. For the CDR3, the DNA is TGTGCCAGCAGTGAGGGGGAAAACATTCAGTACTTC.

The chain carries TRBV2 and TRBJ2-3; D is unclear. The V end was cut by 4 bases, the J end by 1 base, with 18 bases between. Germline-derived CDR1 and CDR2 are SNHLY and FYNNEI. The CDR3 spans 17 residues. CDR3 region: CASSASPPGTGTDTQYF. The DNA for the CDR3 is TGTGCCAGCAGTGCCTCCCCTCCGGGTACTGGCACAGATACGCAGTATTTT.

V is TRBV28 and J is TRBJ2-2, with D possibly being TRBD2 (6 bases). V was cut by 6 bases and J by 6 bases, with 11 bases left in between. Germline values: CDR1 MDHEN, CDR2 SYDVKM. This CDR3 contains 13 residues. The CDR3 here is CASRTSWAGELFF. The CDR3 region has the DNA TGTGCCAGCAGGACTAGTTGGGCCGGGGAGCTGTTTTTT.

This chain connects TRBV7-2 to TRBJ1-2, with TRBD1 matching 7 bases. Germline trimming cut 5 bases from V and 9 bases from J; bases unmatched to any gene: 6. Germline CDR1 is SGHTA and CDR2 is FQGNSA. The CDR3 extends over 12 amino acids. The CDR3 here is CASSPPDRRYTF. The CDR3 coding sequence is TGTGCCAGCAGCCCCCCGGACAGGCGCTACACCTTC.

In this sample, this clone turned up a few times. The chain uses TRBV10-3 and TRBJ2-1; no reliable D call. Per germline, CDR1 ENHRY and CDR2 SYGVKD. The ends were cut back, 6 bases at V and 6 bases at J, with 18 bases in the middle. The length of the CDR3 is 15 residues. CDR3 sequence: CAISQHEKDGNEQFF. In DNA form, the CDR3 reads TGTGCCATCAGCCAACATGAAAAGGATGGCAATGAGCAGTTCTTC.

The chain employs TRBV28 and TRBJ1-2; D may be TRBD1 (5 bases). The length of the CDR3 is 14 residues. Trimming stripped 5 bases from V and 8 bases from J, with 18 bases between. Looked up from germline, CDR1 is MDHEN and CDR2 is SYDVKM. CDR3 in DNA: TGTGCCAGCAGTCTCCTGGACAAGGCTCAGGGCTACACCTTC. This encodes CASSLLDKAQGYTF.